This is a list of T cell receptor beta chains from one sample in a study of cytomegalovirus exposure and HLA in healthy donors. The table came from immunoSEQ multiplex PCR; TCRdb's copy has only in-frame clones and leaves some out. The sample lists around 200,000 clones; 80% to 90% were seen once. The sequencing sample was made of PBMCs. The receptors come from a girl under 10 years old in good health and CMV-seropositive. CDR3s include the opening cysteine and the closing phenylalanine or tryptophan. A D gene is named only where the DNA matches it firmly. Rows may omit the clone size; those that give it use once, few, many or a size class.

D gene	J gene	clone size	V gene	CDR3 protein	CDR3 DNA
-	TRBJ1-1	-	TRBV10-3	CAISDQAGTEAFF	TGTGCCATCAGCGATCAGGCAGGCACTGAAGCTTTCTTT
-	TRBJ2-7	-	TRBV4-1	CASSRDYPKYVEQYF	TGCGCCAGCAGCCGAGACTACCCTAAATACGTCGAGCAGTACTTC
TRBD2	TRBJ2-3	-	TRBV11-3	CASSFPTSGTYTDTQYF	TGTGCCAGCAGCTTCCCCACTAGCGGAACGTACACAGATACGCAGTATTTT
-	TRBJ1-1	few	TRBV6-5	CASSRDTLITEAFF	TGTGCCAGCAGTCGCGACACCCTCATCACTGAAGCTTTCTTT
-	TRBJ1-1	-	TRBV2	CASSASAAGEAFF	TGTGCCAGCAGTGCGTCGGCGGCGGGAGAAGCTTTCTTT
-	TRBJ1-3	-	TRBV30	CAWSVGASGNTIYF	TGTGCCTGGAGTGTAGGGGCCTCTGGAAACACCATATATTTT
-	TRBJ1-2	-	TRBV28	CASSPLEGLYGYTF	TGTGCCAGCAGTCCATTGGAGGGGCTCTATGGCTACACCTTC
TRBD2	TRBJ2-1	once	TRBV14	CASKGTSGRIDNEQFF	TGTGCCAGCAAGGGGACTAGCGGGAGAATTGACAATGAGCAGTTCTTC
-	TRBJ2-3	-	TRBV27	CASYPQTPTDTQYF	TGTGCCAGCTACCCACAGACACCCACAGATACGCAGTATTTT
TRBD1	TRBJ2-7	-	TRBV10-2	CASSEGQGNEQYF	TGCGCCAGCAGTGAGGGACAGGGGAACGAGCAGTACTTC
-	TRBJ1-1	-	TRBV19	CASSIVDRTLAEAFF	TGTGCCAGTAGTATAGTGGACAGAACGTTAGCTGAAGCTTTCTTT
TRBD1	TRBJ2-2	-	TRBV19	CASSIAGTVSGELFF	TGTGCCAGTAGTATCGCCGGGACAGTCTCCGGGGAGCTGTTTTTT
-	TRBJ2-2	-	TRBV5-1	CASGAYSGELFF	TGCGCCAGCGGGGCCTATTCTGGGGAGCTGTTTTTT
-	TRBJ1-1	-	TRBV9	CASSVGGGPGGAFF	TGTGCCAGCAGCGTAGGTGGAGGGCCGGGGGGAGCTTTCTTT
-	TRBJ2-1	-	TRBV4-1	CASSQAGGVLATYNEQFF	TGCGCCAGCAGCCAAGCCGGGGGAGTGCTAGCTACCTACAATGAGCAGTTCTTC
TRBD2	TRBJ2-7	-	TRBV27	CASSPPSGLASEQYF	TGTGCCAGCAGTCCTCCCTCGGGACTAGCATCCGAGCAGTACTTC
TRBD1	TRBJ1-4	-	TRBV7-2	CASSPGGAYEKLFF	TGTGCCAGCAGCCCAGGGGGCGCGTATGAAAAACTGTTTTTT
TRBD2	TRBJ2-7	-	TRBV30	CAWSVSSGTEQYF	TGTGCCTGGAGTGTCAGTAGCGGGACCGAGCAGTACTTC
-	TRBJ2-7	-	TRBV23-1	CASSQFGTSGVRYEQYF	TGCGCCAGCAGTCAATTTGGGACGTCGGGGGTACGGTACGAGCAGTACTTC
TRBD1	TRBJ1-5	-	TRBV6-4	CASSVDRESAQHF	TGTGCCAGCAGTGTGGACAGGGAGTCGGCCCAGCATTTT
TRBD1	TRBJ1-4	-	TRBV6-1	CASSGTGRYEKLFF	TGTGCCAGCAGTGGGACAGGGCGGTACGAAAAACTGTTTTTT
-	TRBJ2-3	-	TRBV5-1	CASNRRGADTQYF	TGCGCCAGCAACAGACGGGGGGCGGATACGCAGTATTTT
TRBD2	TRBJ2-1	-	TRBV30	CAWSVPGLAGGPDEQFF	TGTGCCTGGAGTGTACCGGGACTAGCGGGAGGGCCCGATGAGCAGTTCTTC
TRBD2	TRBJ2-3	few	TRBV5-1	CASSLAASGETDTQYF	TGCGCCAGCAGCTTGGCGGCTAGCGGGGAGACAGATACGCAGTATTTT
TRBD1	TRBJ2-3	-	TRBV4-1	CASSQGGTGGTDTQYF	TGCGCCAGCAGCCAAGGAGGGACAGGGGGCACAGATACGCAGTATTTT